Below are 21 T cell receptor beta chains sequenced from a single sample in a study of shared clonotypes between healthy human individuals. TCRdb's table, derived via immunoSEQ multiplex PCR, lists solely in-frame clones and lacks some. The sample consists of fewer than 2.5 million clones, approximately 93% of them appearing once. Sample: naive CD4+ T cells from PBMCs. Subset of the sample: CD45RA+ positively selected. These receptors all come from a man between 18 and 35 years old in good health. Some clones in this sample may be carry-over from other donors' samples.

Details on this clone: The sample carries other DNA sequences with the same CDR3. CDR3 amino acids: CASSLDRGNEQFF. The DNA for the CDR3 is TGTGCCAGCAGCTTAGATCGGGGGAATGAGCAGTTCTTC. This chain joins TRBV11-2 and TRBJ2-1; perhaps TRBD2 as D (6 bases). V was pared by 0 bases and J by 7 bases, with 7 bases between. CDR1 and CDR2 from the germline V gene are SGHAT and FQNNGV. The CDR3 is made up of 13 amino acids.

As for this clone: At the DNA level, this CDR3 is encoded by other sequences in the same sample as well. The chain employs TRBV7-2 and TRBJ1-3, with unresolved D. Germline V lookup: CDR1 SGHTA, CDR2 FQGNSA. The CDR3 totals 14 residues. Trimming took 5 bases from V and 2 from J, leaving 10 bases between them. The CDR3 sequence is CASSLLGPGNTIYF. The CDR3, as DNA: TGTGCCAGCAGCCTGCTGGGCCCTGGAAACACCATATATTTT.

The V call is TRBV28, the J call TRBJ2-2; D might be TRBD1 (6 bases). V lost 3 bases, J lost 1 base, and 9 bases lay in between. Germline CDR1 is MDHEN and CDR2 is SYDVKM. The CDR3 length is 15 residues. The CDR3 region has the DNA TGTGCCAGCAGTTTTGACAGGAGGAACACCGGGGAGCTGTTTTTT. It translates to CASSFDRRNTGELFF.

V usage is TRBV7-2 and J usage is TRBJ2-3; 7 nucleotides match TRBD2. Germline V gene lookup returns CDR1 SGHTA and CDR2 FQGNSA. The trim removed 7 bases at V and 1 base at J, leaving 14 bases unmatched. The CDR3 loop spans 17 amino acids. The CDR3, as DNA: TGTGCCAGCACGCATCAGCCCTTGGCGGGAGGCACAGATACGCAGTATTTT. Translated, it gives CASTHQPLAGGTDTQYF. Full variable domain (missing parts from reference TRBV7-2 and TRBJ2-3): GAGVSQSPSNKVTEKGKDVELRCDPISGHTALYWYRQSLGQGLEFLIYFQGNSAPDKSGLPSDRFSAERTGGSVSTLTIQRTQQEDSAVYLCASTHQPLAGGTDTQYFGPGTRLTVL.

V usage is TRBV7-8 and J usage is TRBJ2-2; D call uncertain. Trimming removed 2 bases from V and 8 bases from J, with 21 bases in between. This CDR3 has 17 residues. Looked up from germline, CDR1 is SGHVS and CDR2 is FQNEAQ. CDR3 sequence: CASSLFSTANVAGELFF. Here the CDR3 DNA reads TGTGCCAGCAGCTTATTTAGCACCGCGAACGTAGCTGGGGAGCTGTTTTTT.

A word on this clone: Other DNA sequences in this sample translate to the same CDR3. This sequence joins TRBV19 and TRBJ1-3, with D perhaps matching TRBD1 (6 bases). Trimming pared 6 bases from V and 0 bases from J, leaving 9 bases between. CDR3 size: 14 residues. Per germline, CDR1 LNHDA and CDR2 SQIVND (reference sequence). CDR3 bases: TGTGCCAGTAGATCCAGGGGCTCTGGAAACACCATATATTTT. It encodes CASRSRGSGNTIYF.

The chain joins TRBV30 to TRBJ2-5; 14 positions agree with TRBD2. V lost 2 bases to trimming and J lost 4 bases; unmatched junction nucleotides: 9. The CDR3 contains 17 residues. Per germline, CDR1 GTSNPN and CDR2 SVGIG (reference sequence). The CDR3 DNA sequence: TGTGCCTGGAGTAGGGGACTAGCGGGGGCAGTGGGAGAGACCCAGTACTTC. This translates into CAWSRGLAGAVGETQYF.

The chain has TRBV28 and TRBJ1-5; TRBD1 aligns across 7 bases. The CDR3 covers 13 residues. V lost 4 bases and J lost 6; bases outside the gene matches: 3. The germline CDR1 and CDR2 sequences are MDHEN and SYDVKM. The CDR3 sequence is CASSSTGAQPQHF. CDR3 coding DNA: TGTGCCAGCAGTTCAACAGGGGCTCAGCCCCAGCATTTT.

V is TRBV10-3 and J is TRBJ2-1; 14 positions agree with TRBD2. V lost 4 bases, J lost 8 bases, and 7 bases stayed unmatched. Germline-derived CDR1 and CDR2 are ENHRY and SYGVKD. The CDR3 sequence is 16 residues long. The CDR3 DNA sequence: TGTGCCATCAGTGGGGGGACTAGCGGGAGATCTTATGAGCAGTTCTTC. Translation: CAISGGTSGRSYEQFF.

The J gene is TRBJ2-7, the V gene TRBV7-6; D not resolved. CDR3 length equals 13 residues. Germline-derived CDR1 and CDR2 are SGHVS and FNYEAQ. The ends were cut back, 4 bases at V and 0 bases at J, with 7 bases in the middle. The CDR3, as DNA: TGTGCCAGCAGCTCCGTGAACTCCTACGAGCAGTACTTC. Amino acids: CASSSVNSYEQYF. The whole variable domain, remainder taken from reference TRBV7-6 and TRBJ2-7, is GAGVSQSPRYKVTKRGQDVALRCDPISGHVSLYWYRQALGQGPEFLTYFNYEAQQDKSGLPNDRFSAERPEGSISTLTIQRTEQRDSAMYRCASSSVNSYEQYFGPGTRLTVT.

This chain joins TRBV5-1 and TRBJ2-3; the match to TRBD2 covers 10 bases. V dropped 0 bases and J dropped 4; count of bases not matched to a gene: 5. In germline, CDR1 is SGHRS, CDR2 YFSETQ. The CDR3 is 16 residues long. For the CDR3, the DNA is TGCGCCAGCAGCTTGGTCCCAGCGGGAGGGTCAGATACGCAGTATTTT. Encoded protein: CASSLVPAGGSDTQYF.

The chain combines TRBV7-2 with TRBJ2-5, with D tentatively TRBD1 (6 bases). V shed 4 bases and J shed 2 bases, with 11 bases lying between them. This CDR3 is 14 amino acids long. Germline V gene lookup returns CDR1 SGHTA and CDR2 FQGNSA. In DNA form, the CDR3 reads TGTGCCAGCAGCTCCTCCGGGACACAAGAGACCCAGTACTTC. This gives the protein CASSSSGTQETQYF.

V usage is TRBV11-2 and J usage is TRBJ1-1; D is perhaps TRBD1 (6 bases). Between the trimmed V and J ends, which lost 5 bases and 4 bases, there was a span of 11 bases. The CDR3 runs 13 residues. Germline CDR1 SGHAT, CDR2 FQNNGV. CDR3: CASSVHRATEAFF. The CDR3, as DNA: TGTGCCAGCAGCGTACACAGGGCCACTGAAGCTTTCTTT.

This sequence joins TRBV5-1 and TRBJ1-3, with D hard to call. The CDR3 is 14 amino acids. Germline CDR1 is SGHRS and CDR2 is YFSETQ. The V end was cut by 5 bases, the J end by 0 bases, with 9 bases between. The CDR3 nucleotides read TGCGCCAGCAGTGGACCTTCCTCTGGAAACACCATATATTTT. Translated: CASSGPSSGNTIYF. The whole variable domain, remainder taken from reference TRBV5-1 and TRBJ1-3, is KAGVTQTPRYLIKTRGQQVTLSCSPISGHRSVSWYQQTPGQGLQFLFEYFSETQRNKGNFPGRFSGRQFSNSRSEMNVSTLELGDSALYLCASSGPSSGNTIYFGEGSWLTVV.

The J gene is TRBJ2-1, the V gene TRBV28; no clear D gene. This CDR3 is built from 15 residues. Germline-derived CDR1 and CDR2 are MDHEN and SYDVKM. Trimming pared 2 bases from V and 4 bases from J, leaving 12 bases between. CDR3 sequence: CASSLRPHGYNEQFF. In DNA form, the CDR3 reads TGTGCCAGCAGTTTAAGGCCTCACGGTTACAATGAGCAGTTCTTC.

The rearrangement uses TRBV4-2 and TRBJ2-5; D possibly corresponds to TRBD1 (6 bases). V was clipped by 3 bases and J by 9 bases, with 14 bases between them. In germline, CDR1 is LGHNA, CDR2 YNFKEQ. The CDR3 runs 13 residues. CDR3 in DNA: TGTGCCAGCAGCCAGATAACAGGGATGGCCCAGTACTTC. Its translation is CASSQITGMAQYF.

This chain links TRBV29-1 with TRBJ2-4; D gene ambiguous. The CDR3 consists of 13 residues. Germline CDR1 SQVTM, CDR2 ANQGSEA. The V gene lost 4 bases and the J gene lost 0 bases, with 7 bases spanning the gap. CDR3 sequence: CSVGQVAKNIQYF. CDR3 nucleotides: TGCAGCGTTGGGCAAGTAGCCAAAAACATTCAGTACTTC.

Details on this clone: The sample contains more than one DNA sequence encoding this CDR3. This sequence joins TRBV5-1 and TRBJ2-1; 8 nucleotides align to TRBD1. Trimming cost V 0 bases and J 7 bases; bases outside gene matches: 6. The CDR3 runs 15 residues. Germline V CDR1 and CDR2: SGHRS, YFSETQ. DNA of the CDR3: TGCGCCAGCAGCTTGGGGCCAGGGGGCAGGAATGAGCAGTTCTTC. Amino acid sequence: CASSLGPGGRNEQFF.

The chain links TRBV7-3 to TRBJ2-7; 9 bases fit TRBD1. The CDR3 covers 13 residues. CDR1 is SGHTA and CDR2 is FQGTGA in the germline V gene. Losses at the gene ends were 3 bases for V and 6 bases for J; bases not matched to a gene: 3. The CDR3 sequence is CASSFTTGGEQYF. CDR3 nucleotide sequence: TGTGCCAGCAGCTTCACGACAGGGGGCGAGCAGTACTTC.

CDR3 region: CSALYSGVYEQYF. In DNA, the CDR3 is TGCAGCGCACTGTACTCAGGAGTATACGAGCAGTACTTC. The chain couples TRBV29-1 to TRBJ2-5; no clear D gene. The J call may be faulty, since TRBJ2-7 better matches the DNA end. From germline, CDR1 is SQVTM and CDR2 ANQGSEA. CDR3 size: 13 residues.

This chain joins TRBV6-5 and TRBJ1-5; D uncertain. This CDR3 is 15 amino acids long. V lost 1 base to trimming and J lost 2 bases, with 9 bases between them. Germline V gene lookup returns CDR1 MNHEY and CDR2 SVGAGI. For the CDR3, the DNA is TGTGCCAGCAGTTACTGGACGCGGGGCAATCAGCCCCAGCATTTT. Encoded protein: CASSYWTRGNQPQHF.